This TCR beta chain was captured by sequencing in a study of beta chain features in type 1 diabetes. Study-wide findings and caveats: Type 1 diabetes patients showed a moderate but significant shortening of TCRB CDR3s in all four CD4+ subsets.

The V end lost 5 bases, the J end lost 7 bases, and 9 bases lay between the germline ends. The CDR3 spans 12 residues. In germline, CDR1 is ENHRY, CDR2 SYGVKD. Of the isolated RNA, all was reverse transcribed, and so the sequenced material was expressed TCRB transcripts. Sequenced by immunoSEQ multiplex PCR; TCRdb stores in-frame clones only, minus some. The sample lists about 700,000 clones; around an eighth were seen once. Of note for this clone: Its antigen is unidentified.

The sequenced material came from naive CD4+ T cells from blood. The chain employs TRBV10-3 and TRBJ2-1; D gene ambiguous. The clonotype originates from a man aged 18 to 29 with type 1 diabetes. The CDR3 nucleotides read TGTGCCATCAGTTTGGAGTTTAATGAGCAGTTCTTC. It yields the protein CAISLEFNEQFF.